The present T cell receptor (beta chain) was sequenced within a study of blood T cell repertoires in COVID-19. Study-wide context: Samples representing acute and convalescent COVID-19 were sourced from the United States, Italy and Spain. Sources were T cells, B-cell-depleted T cells, or PBMCs; the material itself was cDNA or gDNA.

As originally analysed: It was from reference gene primer amplification that nucleated cell counts were estimated. Profiling relied on immunoSEQ multiplex PCR, and the TCRdb table lists in-frame clones only, not all of them. The V and J calls and clone size are taken from that table; D and trimming were inferred from the DNA. The sample includes about 160,000 clones, more than 60% of them seen just once. CDR1 is SNHLY, CDR2 FYNNEI, per germline. The CDR3 consists of 16 residues. The V gene lost 0 bases and the J gene lost 0 bases, with 9 bases spanning the gap. The source of this sequence is a man aged 55 to 70 with acute or convalescent COVID-19. The V and J genes are TRBV2 and TRBJ2-1; D remains unclear. Input material: peripheral blood. CDR3 coding DNA: TGTGCCAGCAGTGAAGCCCACCTTAGCTCCTACAATGAGCAGTTCTTC. This gives the protein CASSEAHLSSYNEQFF. The complete variable domain, with remaining parts taken from reference TRBV2 and TRBJ2-1, reads EPEVTQTPSHQVTQMGQEVILRCVPISNHLYFYWYRQILGQKVEFLVSFYNNEISEKSEIFDDQFSVERPDGSNFTLKIRSTKLEDSAMYFCASSEAHLSSYNEQFFGPGTRLTVL.